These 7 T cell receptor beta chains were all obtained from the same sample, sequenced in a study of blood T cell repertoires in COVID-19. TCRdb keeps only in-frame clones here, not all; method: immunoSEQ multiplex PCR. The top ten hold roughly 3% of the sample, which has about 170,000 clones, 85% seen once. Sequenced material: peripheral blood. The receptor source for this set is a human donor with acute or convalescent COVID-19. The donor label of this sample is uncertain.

DNA for the CDR3: TGTGCCAGCAGCCAAGGGGGAGGAGTGAACACCGGGGAGCTGTTTTTT. Its protein is CASSQGGGVNTGELFF. The V call is TRBV3-1 (or the pseudogene TRBV3-2), the J call TRBJ2-2, with a weak D call TRBD2 (6 bases). The CDR3 extends over 16 amino acids. V gave up 1 base and J gave up 1 base, with 10 bases separating them. The germline CDR1 and CDR2 sequences are LGHDT and YNNKEL (reference sequence).

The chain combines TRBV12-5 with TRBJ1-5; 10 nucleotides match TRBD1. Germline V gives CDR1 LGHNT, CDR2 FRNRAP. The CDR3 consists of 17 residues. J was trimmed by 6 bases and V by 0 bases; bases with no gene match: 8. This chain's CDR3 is CASGLVQGTGERQPQHF. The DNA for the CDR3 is TGTGCTAGTGGTTTGGTCCAAGGGACAGGGGAACGTCAGCCCCAGCATTTT.

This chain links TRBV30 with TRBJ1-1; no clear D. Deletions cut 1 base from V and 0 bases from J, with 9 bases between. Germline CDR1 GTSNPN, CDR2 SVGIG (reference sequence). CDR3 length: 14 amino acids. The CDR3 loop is CAWSGGAVNTEAFF. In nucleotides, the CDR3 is TGTGCCTGGAGTGGCGGAGCGGTGAACACTGAAGCTTTCTTT.

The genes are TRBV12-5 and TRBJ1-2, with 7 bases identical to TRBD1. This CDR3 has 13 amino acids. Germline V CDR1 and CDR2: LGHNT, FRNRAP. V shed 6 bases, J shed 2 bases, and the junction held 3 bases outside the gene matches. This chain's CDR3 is CASGRDSNYGYTF. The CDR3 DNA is TGTGCTAGTGGCAGGGACAGCAACTATGGCTACACCTTC.

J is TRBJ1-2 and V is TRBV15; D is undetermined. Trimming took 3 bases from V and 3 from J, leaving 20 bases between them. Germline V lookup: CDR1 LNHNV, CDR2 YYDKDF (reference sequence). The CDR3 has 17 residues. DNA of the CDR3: TGTGCCACCAGCAGGGGCGTCTCGTCAGCCCTTGACTATGGCTACACCTTC. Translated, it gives CATSRGVSSALDYGYTF.

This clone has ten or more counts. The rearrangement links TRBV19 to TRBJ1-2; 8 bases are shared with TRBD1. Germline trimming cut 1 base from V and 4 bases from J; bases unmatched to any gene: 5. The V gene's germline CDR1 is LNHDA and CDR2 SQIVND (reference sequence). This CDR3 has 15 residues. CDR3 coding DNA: TGTGCCAGTAGTATAGCATCTACAGGGGGCTATGGCTACACCTTC. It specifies CASSIASTGGYGYTF.

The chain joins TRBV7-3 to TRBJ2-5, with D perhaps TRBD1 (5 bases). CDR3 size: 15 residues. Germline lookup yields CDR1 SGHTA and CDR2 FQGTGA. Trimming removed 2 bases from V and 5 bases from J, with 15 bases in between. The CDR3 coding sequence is TGTGCCAGCAGCTTAGTTGGCAGGGTGGGGGAGACCCAGTACTTC. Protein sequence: CASSLVGRVGETQYF.